This T cell receptor beta chain was sequenced for a study of OX40 agonist ivuxolimab in advanced cancers. Overall study context: The patients got ivuxolimab, which is an agonistic anti-OX40 (CD134) antibody. Dose-escalation patients' cancers were hepatocellular carcinoma, melanoma, renal cell or head and neck cancer. The group had a mean age of around 64 years, ranged from 23 to 79, and was 80% to 90% male. Past anti-PD-1, anti-PD-L1 or anti-CTLA-4 therapy was accepted, and 35% to 45% had received some.

Germline loops: CDR1 SNHLY, CDR2 FYNNEI. The V gene end was trimmed by 6 bases and the J gene end by 5 bases; junction bases not matched to a gene: 7. The CDR3 extends over 14 amino acids. The repertoire was sequenced with immunoSEQ multiplex PCR; TCRdb's copy has only in-frame clones and lacks some. The sample lists more than 40,000 clones; 77% were seen once. The input for sequencing was CD4+ or CD8+ T cells sorted from blood, taken in a trial of the OX40 agonist ivuxolimab. The chain combines TRBV2 with TRBJ1-2; 9 nucleotides line up with TRBD1. The origin of this receptor is an adult with an advanced solid tumor such as melanoma, head and neck, liver or kidney cancer. CDR3 residues: CASSAGTGWYGYTF. Here the CDR3 DNA reads TGTGCCAGCAGCGCCGGGACAGGGTGGTATGGCTACACCTTC.